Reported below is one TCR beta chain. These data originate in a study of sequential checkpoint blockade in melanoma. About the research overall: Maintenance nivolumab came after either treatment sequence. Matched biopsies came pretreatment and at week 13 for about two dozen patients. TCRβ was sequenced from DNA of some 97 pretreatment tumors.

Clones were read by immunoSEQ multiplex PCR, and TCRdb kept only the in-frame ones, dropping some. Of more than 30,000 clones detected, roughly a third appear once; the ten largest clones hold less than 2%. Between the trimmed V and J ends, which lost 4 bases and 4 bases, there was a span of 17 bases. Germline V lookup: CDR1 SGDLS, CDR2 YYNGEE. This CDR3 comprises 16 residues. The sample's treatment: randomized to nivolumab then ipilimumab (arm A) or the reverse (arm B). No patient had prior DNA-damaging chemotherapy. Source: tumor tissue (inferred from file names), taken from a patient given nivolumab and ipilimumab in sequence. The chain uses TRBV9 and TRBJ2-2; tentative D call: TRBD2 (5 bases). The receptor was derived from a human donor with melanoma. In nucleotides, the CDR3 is TGTGCCAGCAGCTTAGCGACGGACTGGGGCACCGGGGAGCTGTTTTTT. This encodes CASSLATDWGTGELFF.